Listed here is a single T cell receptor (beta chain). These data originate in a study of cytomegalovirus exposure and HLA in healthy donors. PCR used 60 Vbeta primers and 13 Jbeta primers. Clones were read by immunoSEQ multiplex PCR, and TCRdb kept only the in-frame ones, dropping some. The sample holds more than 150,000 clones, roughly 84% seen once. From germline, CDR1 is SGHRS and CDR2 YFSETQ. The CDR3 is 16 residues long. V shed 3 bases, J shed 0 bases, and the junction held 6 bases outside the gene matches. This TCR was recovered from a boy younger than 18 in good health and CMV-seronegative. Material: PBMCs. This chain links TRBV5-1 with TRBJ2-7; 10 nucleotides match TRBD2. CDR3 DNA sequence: TGCGCCAGCAGCTACAGTAGCGGGGGGTTCTCCTACGAGCAGTACTTC. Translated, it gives CASSYSSGGFSYEQYF.